Listed here is a single TCR beta chain. The antigen remains undetermined. Per germline, CDR1 SGHNT and CDR2 YENEEA. V lost 5 bases, J lost 4 bases, and 8 bases stayed unmatched. The CDR3 has 16 residues. This entry belongs to a study of T cell responses to AZD1222 COVID-19 vaccine. Study-wide findings and caveats: Two AZD1222 administrations were followed by greater Spike-specific TCR breadth and depth. Clonal diversity may have been underestimated in mostly white British donors. In the spike-specific TCR repertoire, nearly half reportedly target unmutated variant regions.

Assay used: immunoSEQ multiplex PCR; TCRdb lists only in-frame clones, some missing. This sample carries some 120,000 clones, approximately 85% of them seen once, and the ten largest clones take 3.5% to 5%. Sequences were derived from peripheral blood, sampled on day 0 of MenACWY control vaccination. The genes are TRBV11-3 and TRBJ1-5; 10 positions match TRBD1. The sequence was collected from an adult in good health. The chain's CDR3 is CASSPPGTGVNQPQHF. The CDR3 DNA reads as TGTGCCAGCAGCCCACCCGGGACAGGGGTAAATCAGCCCCAGCATTTT.